This is a list of T cell receptor beta chains from one sample in a study of CD8 T cells in ankylosing spondylitis. MiXCR was run by TCRdb on the 5' RACE reads, yielding one entry per CDR3 protein. The data contain a few hundred thousand distinct CDR3 sequences, more than 20% of them singletons. The sequencing input was blood, either unsorted or a sorted T cell fraction (not recorded which). The receptor source for this set is a female donor with ankylosing spondylitis or in good health (not recorded which). The CDR3 runs from the conserved cysteine through the conserved F or W. D genes are given only for firm matches. Not every row has a clone size; where given, it reads once, few, many or a size class.

v_call	clone_size	j_call	d_call	cdr3_aa	cdr3_nt
TRBV7-3	few	TRBJ1-1	NA	CASSDGLNTEAFF	TGTGCCAGCAGCGACGGTCTGAACACTGAAGCTTTCTTT
TRBV27	NA	TRBJ1-5	NA	CASSTDSFSNQPQHF	TGTGCCAGCAGTACGGACAGCTTTAGCAATCAGCCCCAGCATTTT
TRBV7-3	many	TRBJ2-3	TRBD2	CASSIPGLAPRLYF	TGTGCCAGCAGTATCCCGGGACTAGCGCCCAGGCTGTATTTT
TRBV29-1	medium-sized	TRBJ2-1	NA	CSALREGFEQFF	TGCAGCGCCCTACGAGAGGGTTTTGAGCAGTTCTTC
TRBV4-2	NA	TRBJ1-2	NA	CASSPLGPQGAYGYTF	TGTGCCAGCAGCCCCCTGGGCCCACAGGGAGCGTATGGCTACACCTTC
TRBV11-2	many	TRBJ2-3	TRBD2	CASSPWTSGTDTQYF	TGTGCCAGCAGCCCTTGGACTAGCGGCACAGATACGCAGTATTTT
TRBV20-1	few	TRBJ2-2	TRBD1	CSAYRGTGRWGTGELFF	TGCAGTGCTTACCGTGGGACAGGACGATGGGGGACCGGGGAGCTGTTTTTT
TRBV6-5	few	TRBJ2-3	TRBD2	CASSSTTSGRSTDTQYF	TGTGCCAGCAGTTCCACGACTAGCGGGAGGAGCACAGATACGCAGTATTTT
TRBV25-1	many	TRBJ2-3	TRBD1	CASSESDRGLEDTQYF	TGTGCCAGCAGTGAATCGGACAGGGGGCTGGAAGATACGCAGTATTTT
TRBV29-1	many	TRBJ2-7	NA	CSVSGSGWNYEQYF	TGCAGCGTATCAGGGTCAGGTTGGAACTACGAGCAGTACTTC
TRBV7-3	NA	TRBJ2-7	TRBD1	CATALLGQGKNEQYF	TGTGCCACCGCACTTCTGGGACAGGGTAAAAACGAGCAGTACTTC
TRBV20-1	few	TRBJ2-2	TRBD2	CSATNGLAFPGELFF	TGCAGTGCTACCAATGGACTAGCTTTTCCCGGGGAGCTGTTTTTT
TRBV27	NA	TRBJ1-1	NA	CASSPHQGWGTEAFF	TGTGCCAGCAGTCCCCACCAGGGGTGGGGAACTGAAGCTTTCTTT
TRBV20-1	NA	TRBJ1-4	TRBD1	CSARVEGQGREKLFF	TGCAGTGCTAGAGTTGAGGGACAGGGTAGGGAAAAACTGTTTTTT
TRBV6-5	many	TRBJ2-7	TRBD2	CASSYSPKAGAYEQYF	TGTGCCAGCAGTTACTCGCCAAAAGCGGGAGCCTACGAGCAGTACTTC
TRBV6-5	many	TRBJ2-5	NA	CASTQRETQYF	TGTGCCAGCACACAGCGGGAGACCCAGTACTTC
TRBV6-1	NA	TRBJ1-3	TRBD1	CASSANYRGGNTIYF	TGTGCCAGCAGTGCCAATTACAGGGGTGGAAACACCATATATTTT
TRBV12-3/TRBV12-4	NA	TRBJ1-1	NA	CASKPLGGEAFF	TGTGCCAGCAAACCCCTAGGTGGTGAAGCTTTCTTT
TRBV7-3	NA	TRBJ2-5	TRBD2	CASGRGAKETQYF	TGTGCCAGCGGGCGGGGGGCCAAAGAGACCCAGTACTTC
TRBV24-1	many	TRBJ2-1	TRBD1	CAAGQGGEQFF	TGTGCCGCGGGACAGGGAGGCGAGCAGTTCTTC
TRBV20-1	many	TRBJ1-2	NA	CSAVDSRYGYTF	TGCAGTGCTGTCGACAGCCGCTATGGCTACACCTTC
TRBV5-1	few	TRBJ2-5	NA	CASSLAVFQGETQYF	TGCGCCAGCAGCTTGGCCGTCTTTCAGGGAGAGACCCAGTACTTC
TRBV3-1	few	TRBJ1-1	NA	CASSQGWGSINTEAFF	TGTGCCAGCAGCCAAGGGTGGGGATCGATTAACACTGAAGCTTTCTTT
TRBV3-1	few	TRBJ2-3	TRBD1	CASSHPTGFLTDTQYF	TGTGCCAGCAGCCACCCGACAGGGTTTTTAACAGATACGCAGTATTTT
TRBV5-1	NA	TRBJ2-3	NA	CASSLDVGTDTQYF	TGCGCCAGCAGCTTGGACGTGGGGACAGATACGCAGTATTTT
TRBV5-1	few	TRBJ2-2	NA	CASSRAGPNTGELFF	TGCGCCAGCTCTCGGGCGGGGCCGAACACCGGGGAGCTGTTTTTT
TRBV28	NA	TRBJ2-3	NA	CASSGIRDTQYF	TGTGCCAGCAGCGGCATCCGGGATACGCAGTATTTT
TRBV7-6	few	TRBJ1-4	NA	CASSLEGGTNEKLFF	TGTGCCAGCAGCTTAGAGGGGGGAACTAATGAAAAACTGTTTTTT
TRBV7-2	NA	TRBJ2-1	NA	CASSLDGDSSYNEQFF	TGTGCCAGCAGCTTAGACGGCGATAGCTCCTACAATGAGCAGTTCTTC
TRBV4-2	NA	TRBJ2-1	TRBD2	CASSQGLAGLGFNNEQFF	TGTGCCAGCAGCCAGGGACTAGCGGGACTGGGGTTTAACAATGAGCAGTTCTTC
TRBV4-3	few	TRBJ2-7	TRBD2	CARTGLAGGYEQYF	TGCGCCAGGACTGGACTAGCGGGCGGTTACGAGCAGTACTTC
TRBV27	few	TRBJ2-7	TRBD2	CASSPSRLADYEQYF	TGTGCCAGCAGTCCTTCCAGACTAGCTGACTACGAGCAGTACTTC